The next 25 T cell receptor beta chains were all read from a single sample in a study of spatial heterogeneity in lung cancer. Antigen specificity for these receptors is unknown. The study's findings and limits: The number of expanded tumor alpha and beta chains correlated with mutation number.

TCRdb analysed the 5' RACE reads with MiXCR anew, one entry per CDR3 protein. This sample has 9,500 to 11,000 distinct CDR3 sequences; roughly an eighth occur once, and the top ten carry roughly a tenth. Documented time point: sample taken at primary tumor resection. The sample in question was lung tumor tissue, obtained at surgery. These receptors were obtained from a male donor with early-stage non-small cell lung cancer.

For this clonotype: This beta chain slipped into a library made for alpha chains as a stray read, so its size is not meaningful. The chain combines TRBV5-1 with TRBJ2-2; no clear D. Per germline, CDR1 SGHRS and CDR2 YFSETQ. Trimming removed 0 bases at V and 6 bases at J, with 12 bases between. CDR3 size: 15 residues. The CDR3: CASSLDISLAGELFF. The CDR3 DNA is TGCGCCAGCAGCTTGGATATCAGCCTGGCCGGGGAGCTGTTTTTT.

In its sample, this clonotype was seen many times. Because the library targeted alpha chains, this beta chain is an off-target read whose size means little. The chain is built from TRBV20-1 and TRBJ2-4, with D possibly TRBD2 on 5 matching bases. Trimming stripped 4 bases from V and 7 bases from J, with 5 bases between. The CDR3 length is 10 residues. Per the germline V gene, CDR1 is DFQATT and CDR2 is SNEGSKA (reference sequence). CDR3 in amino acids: CSATGNIQYF. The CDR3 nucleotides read TGCAGTGCTACGGGGAACATTCAGTACTTC.

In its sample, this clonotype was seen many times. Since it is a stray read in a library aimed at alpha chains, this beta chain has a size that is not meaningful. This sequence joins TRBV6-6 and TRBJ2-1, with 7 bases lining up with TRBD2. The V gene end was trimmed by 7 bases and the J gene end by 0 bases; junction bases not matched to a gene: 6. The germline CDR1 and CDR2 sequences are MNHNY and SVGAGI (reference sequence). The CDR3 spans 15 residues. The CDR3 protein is CASMSGRSSYNEQFF. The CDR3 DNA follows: TGTGCCAGCATGTCCGGGAGGAGCTCCTACAATGAGCAGTTCTTC.

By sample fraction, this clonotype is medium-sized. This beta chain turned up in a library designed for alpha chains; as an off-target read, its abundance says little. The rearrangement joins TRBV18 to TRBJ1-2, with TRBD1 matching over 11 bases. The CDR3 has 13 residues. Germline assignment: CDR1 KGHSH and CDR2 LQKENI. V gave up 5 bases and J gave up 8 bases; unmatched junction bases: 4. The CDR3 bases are TGTGCCAGCTCAGCTGGGACAGGGGGAGGCTACACCTTC. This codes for CASSAGTGGGYTF.

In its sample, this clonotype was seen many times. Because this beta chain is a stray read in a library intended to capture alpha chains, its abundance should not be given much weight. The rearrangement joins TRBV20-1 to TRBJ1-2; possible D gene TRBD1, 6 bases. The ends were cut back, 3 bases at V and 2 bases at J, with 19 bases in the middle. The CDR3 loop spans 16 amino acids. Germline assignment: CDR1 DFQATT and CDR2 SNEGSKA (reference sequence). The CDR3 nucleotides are TGCAGTGCTAGGTCACCCCAACAGGGTATCAACTATGGCTACACCTTC. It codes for CSARSPQQGINYGYTF.

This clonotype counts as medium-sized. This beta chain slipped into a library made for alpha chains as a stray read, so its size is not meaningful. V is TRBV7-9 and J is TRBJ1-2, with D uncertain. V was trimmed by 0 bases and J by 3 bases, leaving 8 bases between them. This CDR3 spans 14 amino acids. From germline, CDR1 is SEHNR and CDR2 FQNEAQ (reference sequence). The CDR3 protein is CASSLATVYYGYTF. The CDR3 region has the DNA TGTGCCAGCAGCTTAGCCACAGTTTACTATGGCTACACCTTC.

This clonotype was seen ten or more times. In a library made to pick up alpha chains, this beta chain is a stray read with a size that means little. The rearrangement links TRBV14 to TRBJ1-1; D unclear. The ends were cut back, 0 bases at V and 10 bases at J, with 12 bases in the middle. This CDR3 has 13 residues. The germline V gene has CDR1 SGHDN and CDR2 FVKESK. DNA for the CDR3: TGTGCCAGCAGCCAAGAGTCGACCGTAGGAGCTTTCTTT. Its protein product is CASSQESTVGAFF.

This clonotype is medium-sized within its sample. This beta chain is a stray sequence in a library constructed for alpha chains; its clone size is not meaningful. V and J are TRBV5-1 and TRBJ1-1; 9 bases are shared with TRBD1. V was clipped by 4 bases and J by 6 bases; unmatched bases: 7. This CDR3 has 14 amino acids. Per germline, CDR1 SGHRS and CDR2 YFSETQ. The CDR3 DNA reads TGCGCCAGCAGCCCACCGGGACAGGGCTCTGAAGCTTTCTTT. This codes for CASSPPGQGSEAFF.

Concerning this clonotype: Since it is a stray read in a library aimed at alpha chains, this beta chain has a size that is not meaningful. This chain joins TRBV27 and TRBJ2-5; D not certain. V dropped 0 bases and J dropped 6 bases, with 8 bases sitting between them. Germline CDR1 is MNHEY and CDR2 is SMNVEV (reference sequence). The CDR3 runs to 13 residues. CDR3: CASSLSQSQTQYF. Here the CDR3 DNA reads TGTGCCAGCAGTTTATCGCAGTCCCAGACCCAGTACTTC.

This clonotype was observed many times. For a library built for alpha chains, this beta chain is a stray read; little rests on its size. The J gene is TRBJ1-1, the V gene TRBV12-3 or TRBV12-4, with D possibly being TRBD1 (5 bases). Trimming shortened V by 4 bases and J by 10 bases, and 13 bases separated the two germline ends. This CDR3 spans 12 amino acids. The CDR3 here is CASSSQGVVAFF. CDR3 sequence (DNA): TGTGCCAGCAGTTCTCAGGGTGTTGTAGCTTTCTTT.

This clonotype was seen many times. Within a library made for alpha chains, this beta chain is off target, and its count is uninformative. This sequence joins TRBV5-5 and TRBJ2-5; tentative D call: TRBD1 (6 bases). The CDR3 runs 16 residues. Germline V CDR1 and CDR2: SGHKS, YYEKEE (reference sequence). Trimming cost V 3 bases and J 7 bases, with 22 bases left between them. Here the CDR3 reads CASSSGAGDASVTQYF. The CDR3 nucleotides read TGTGCCAGCAGCTCCGGGGCAGGGGACGCGTCCGTGACCCAGTACTTC.

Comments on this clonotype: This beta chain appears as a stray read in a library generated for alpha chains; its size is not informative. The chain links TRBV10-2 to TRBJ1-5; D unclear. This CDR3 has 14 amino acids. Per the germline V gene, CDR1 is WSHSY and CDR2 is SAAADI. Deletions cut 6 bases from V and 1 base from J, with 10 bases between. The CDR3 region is CASRLGRSNQPQHF. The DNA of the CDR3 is TGCGCCAGCAGGTTAGGACGGAGCAATCAGCCCCAGCATTTT.

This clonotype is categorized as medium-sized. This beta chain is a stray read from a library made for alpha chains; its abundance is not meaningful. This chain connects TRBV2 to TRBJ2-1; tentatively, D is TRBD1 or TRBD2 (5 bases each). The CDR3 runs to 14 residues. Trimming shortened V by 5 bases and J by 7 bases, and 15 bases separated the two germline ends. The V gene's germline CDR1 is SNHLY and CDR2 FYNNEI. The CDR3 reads CASSTTGTMNEQFF. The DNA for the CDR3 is TGTGCCAGCAGTACGACCGGGACCATGAATGAGCAGTTCTTC.

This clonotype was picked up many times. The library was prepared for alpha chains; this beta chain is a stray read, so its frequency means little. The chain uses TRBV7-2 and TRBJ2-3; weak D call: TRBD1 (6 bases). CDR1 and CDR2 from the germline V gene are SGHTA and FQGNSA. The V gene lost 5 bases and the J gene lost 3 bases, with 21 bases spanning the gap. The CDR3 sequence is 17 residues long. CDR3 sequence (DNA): TGTGCCAGCAGCCCAGGGTTGTCCCAGGGGATTACAGATACGCAGTATTTT. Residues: CASSPGLSQGITDTQYF.

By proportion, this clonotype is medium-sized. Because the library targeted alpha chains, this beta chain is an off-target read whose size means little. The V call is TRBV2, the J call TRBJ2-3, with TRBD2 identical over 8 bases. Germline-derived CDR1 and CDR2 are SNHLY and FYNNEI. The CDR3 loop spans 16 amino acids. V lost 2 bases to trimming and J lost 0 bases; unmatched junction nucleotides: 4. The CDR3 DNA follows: TGTGCCAGCAGTGAATTTAGCGGGGCTAGCACAGATACGCAGTATTTT. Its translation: CASSEFSGASTDTQYF.

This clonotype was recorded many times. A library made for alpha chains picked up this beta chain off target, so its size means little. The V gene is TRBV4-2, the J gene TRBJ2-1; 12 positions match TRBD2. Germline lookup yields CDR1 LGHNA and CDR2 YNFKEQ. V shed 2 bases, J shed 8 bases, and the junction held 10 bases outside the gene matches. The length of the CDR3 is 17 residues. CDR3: CASSQPRTSGTPDEQFF. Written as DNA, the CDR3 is TGTGCCAGCAGCCAACCGCGGACTAGCGGGACCCCCGATGAGCAGTTCTTC.

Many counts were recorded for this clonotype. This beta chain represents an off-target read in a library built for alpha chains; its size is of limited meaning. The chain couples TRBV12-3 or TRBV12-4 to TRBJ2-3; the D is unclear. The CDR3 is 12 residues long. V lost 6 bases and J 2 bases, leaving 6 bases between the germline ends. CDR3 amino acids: CASRSTTDTQYF. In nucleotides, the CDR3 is TGTGCCAGCAGATCCACCACAGATACGCAGTATTTT.

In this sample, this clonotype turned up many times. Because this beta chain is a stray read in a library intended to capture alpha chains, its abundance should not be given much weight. This CDR3 reads CASSQEAGDSSYEQYF. DNA of the CDR3: TGTGCCAGCAGCCAAGAAGCGGGGGATAGCTCCTACGAGCAGTACTTC. The J gene is TRBJ2-7, the V gene TRBV4-2, with TRBD2 matching over 8 bases. Germline V gives CDR1 LGHNA, CDR2 YNFKEQ. V gave up 0 bases and J gave up 0 bases; unmatched junction bases: 4. The CDR3 loop spans 16 amino acids.

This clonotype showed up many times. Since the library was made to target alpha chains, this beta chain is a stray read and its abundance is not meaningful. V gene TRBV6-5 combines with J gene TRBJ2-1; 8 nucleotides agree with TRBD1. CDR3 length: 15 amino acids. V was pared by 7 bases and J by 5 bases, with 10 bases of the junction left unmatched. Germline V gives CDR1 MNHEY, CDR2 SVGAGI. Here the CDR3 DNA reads TGTGCCAGCAAATCCCCCGGGACAGGAAACAATGAGCAGTTCTTC. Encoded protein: CASKSPGTGNNEQFF.

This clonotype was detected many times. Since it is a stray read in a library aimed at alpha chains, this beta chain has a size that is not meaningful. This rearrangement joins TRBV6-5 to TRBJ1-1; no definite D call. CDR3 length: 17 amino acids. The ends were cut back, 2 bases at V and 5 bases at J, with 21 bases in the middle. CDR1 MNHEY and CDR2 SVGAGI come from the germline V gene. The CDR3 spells CASSYVAGMETGTEAFF. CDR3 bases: TGTGCCAGCAGTTACGTTGCGGGTATGGAGACGGGGACTGAAGCTTTCTTT.

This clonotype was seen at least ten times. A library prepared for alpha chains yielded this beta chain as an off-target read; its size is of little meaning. In DNA, the CDR3 is TGTGCCAGCAGGGTAGCGGGAGGTGAGACCCAGTACTTC. Its translation: CASRVAGGETQYF. This chain connects TRBV6-2 or TRBV6-3 to TRBJ2-5; TRBD2 matches at 10 bases. There are 13 residues in the CDR3. Germline CDR1 and CDR2: MNHEY and SVGEGT. Germline trimming cut 6 bases from V and 5 bases from J; bases unmatched to any gene: 3.

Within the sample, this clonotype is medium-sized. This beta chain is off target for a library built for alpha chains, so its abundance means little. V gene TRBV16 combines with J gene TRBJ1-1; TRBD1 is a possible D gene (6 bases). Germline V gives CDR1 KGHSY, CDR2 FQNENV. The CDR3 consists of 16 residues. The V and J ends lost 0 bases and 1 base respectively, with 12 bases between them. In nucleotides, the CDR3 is TGTGCCAGCAGCCAATCGATTGCAGGGGAGAACACTGAAGCTTTCTTT. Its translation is CASSQSIAGENTEAFF.

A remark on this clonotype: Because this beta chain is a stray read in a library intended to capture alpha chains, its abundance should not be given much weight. CDR3 DNA sequence: TGTGCCAGCAGTGAAAGAGGCGGGGGAACCTACAATGAGCAGTTCTTC. It specifies CASSERGGGTYNEQFF. The rearrangement uses TRBV6-1 and TRBJ2-1, with 7 positions matching TRBD2. The V gene's germline CDR1 is MNHNS and CDR2 SASEGT. CDR3 length equals 16 residues. V trimming: 2 bases; J trimming: 2 bases; junction bases outside the gene matches: 6.

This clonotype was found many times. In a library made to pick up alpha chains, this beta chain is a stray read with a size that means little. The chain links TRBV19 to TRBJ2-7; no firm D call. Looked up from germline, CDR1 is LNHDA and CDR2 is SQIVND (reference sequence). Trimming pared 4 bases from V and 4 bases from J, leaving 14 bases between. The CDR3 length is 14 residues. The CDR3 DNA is TGTGCCAGTAGTACCCAGCCCGATAGTTACGAGCAGTACTTC. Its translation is CASSTQPDSYEQYF. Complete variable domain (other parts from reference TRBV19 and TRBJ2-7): DGGITQSPKYLFRKEGQNVTLSCEQNLNHDAMYWYRQDPGQGLRLIYYSQIVNDFQKGDIAEGYSVSREKKESFPLTVTSAQKNPTAFYLCASSTQPDSYEQYFGPGTRLTVT.

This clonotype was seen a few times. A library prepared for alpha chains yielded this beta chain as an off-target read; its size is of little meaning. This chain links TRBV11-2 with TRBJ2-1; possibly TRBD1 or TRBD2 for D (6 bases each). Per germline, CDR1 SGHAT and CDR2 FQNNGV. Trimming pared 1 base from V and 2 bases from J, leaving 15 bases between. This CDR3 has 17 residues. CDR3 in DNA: TGTGCCAGCAGCTTAGTGCCGGGGGCGATCACCTACAATGAGCAGTTCTTC. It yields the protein CASSLVPGAITYNEQFF.